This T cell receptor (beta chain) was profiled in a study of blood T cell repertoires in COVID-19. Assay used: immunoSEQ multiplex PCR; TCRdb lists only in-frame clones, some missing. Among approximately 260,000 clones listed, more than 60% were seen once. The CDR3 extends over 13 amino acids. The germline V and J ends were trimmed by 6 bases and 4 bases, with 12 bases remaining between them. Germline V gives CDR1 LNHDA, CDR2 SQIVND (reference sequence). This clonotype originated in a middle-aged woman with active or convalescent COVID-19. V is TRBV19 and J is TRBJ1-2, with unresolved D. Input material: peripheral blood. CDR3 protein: CASRQSPPYGYTF. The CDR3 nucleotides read TGTGCCAGTAGACAGTCCCCGCCCTATGGCTACACCTTC.